This T cell receptor beta chain is from a study of cytomegalovirus exposure and HLA in healthy donors. Across the study: A prior analysis found 117 million unique TCR beta sequences from around 190 million T cells.

PCR primers comprised 60 Vbeta and 13 Jbeta primers. Sequenced by immunoSEQ multiplex PCR; TCRdb stores in-frame clones only, minus some. The sample has about 78,000 clones, around 70% seen once. Worth noting for this clone: The target antigen is unknown.

Germline loops: CDR1 SGHRS, CDR2 YFSETQ. CDR3 length: 15 residues. With 6 bases removed from V and 3 bases from J, the gap between germline ends came to 18 bases. Study-wide points: Associated with HLA alleles at 0.05 false discovery rate in a later analysis were 15,000 to 20,000 TCR beta sequences.

The chain recombines TRBV5-1 with TRBJ1-1, with a tentative D call TRBD1 (5 bases). The TCR comes from a woman aged 40 to 50 in good health and CMV-seropositive. Sequencing was carried out using PBMCs. The CDR3 DNA is TGCGCCAGCACTCCTATGATTGGGGGGTACACTGAAGCTTTCTTT. It translates to CASTPMIGGYTEAFF.